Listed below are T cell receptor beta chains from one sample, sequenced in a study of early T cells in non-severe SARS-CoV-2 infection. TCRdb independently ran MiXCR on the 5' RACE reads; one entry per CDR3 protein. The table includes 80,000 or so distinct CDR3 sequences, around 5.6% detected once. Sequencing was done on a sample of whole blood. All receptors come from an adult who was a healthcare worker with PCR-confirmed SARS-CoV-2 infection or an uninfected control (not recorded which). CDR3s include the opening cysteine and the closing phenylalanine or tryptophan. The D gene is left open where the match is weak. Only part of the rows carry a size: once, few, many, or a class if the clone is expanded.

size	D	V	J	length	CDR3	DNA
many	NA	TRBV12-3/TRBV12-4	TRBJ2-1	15	CASSPGTPSYNEQFF	TGTGCCAGCAGTCCCGGGACTCCCTCCTACAATGAGCAGTTCTTC
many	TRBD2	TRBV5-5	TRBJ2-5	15	CASSPELAFQETQYF	TGTGCCAGCAGCCCGGAACTAGCGTTCCAAGAGACCCAGTACTTC
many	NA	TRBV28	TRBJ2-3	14	CASSLSQGSDTQYF	TGTGCCAGCAGTTTATCACAGGGTTCAGATACGCAGTATTTT
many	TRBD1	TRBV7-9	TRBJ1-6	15	CASSRGTGANSPLHF	TGTGCCAGCAGCCGGGGGACAGGGGCGAATTCACCCCTCCACTTT
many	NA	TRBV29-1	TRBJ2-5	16	CSVARTPGSVQETQYF	TGCAGCGTTGCCAGGACGCCCGGGTCCGTCCAAGAGACCCAGTACTTC
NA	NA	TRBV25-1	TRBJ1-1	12	CASTRETGRAFF	TGTGCCAGCACTCGGGAAACAGGTCGAGCTTTCTTT
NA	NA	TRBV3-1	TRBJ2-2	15	CASSQETAVSGELFF	TGTGCCAGCAGCCAAGAAACGGCGGTATCGGGGGAGCTGTTTTTT
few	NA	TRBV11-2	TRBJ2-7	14	CASSLGGTTYEQYF	TGTGCCAGCAGCTTAGGGGGCACGACCTACGAGCAGTACTTC
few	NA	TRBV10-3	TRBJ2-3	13	CAISGPGSDTQYF	TGTGCCATCAGTGGCCCGGGATCAGATACGCAGTATTTT
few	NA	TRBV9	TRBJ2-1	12	CASSVQQSEQFF	TGTGCCAGCAGCGTACAACAAAGTGAGCAGTTCTTC
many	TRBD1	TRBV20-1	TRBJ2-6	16	CSAGDTGGAGANVLTF	TGCAGTGCTGGGGATACAGGGGGCGCCGGGGCCAACGTCCTGACTTTC
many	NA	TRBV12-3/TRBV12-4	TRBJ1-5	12	CASSRWNQPQHF	TGTGCCAGCAGTAGGTGGAATCAGCCCCAGCATTTT
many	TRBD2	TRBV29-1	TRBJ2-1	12	CSAGTSGAEQFF	TGCAGCGCTGGGACTAGCGGGGCCGAGCAGTTCTTC
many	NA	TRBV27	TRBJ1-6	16	CASSLLSRDRNSPLHF	TGTGCCAGCAGTTTATTGTCCAGGGACCGTAATTCACCCCTCCACTTT
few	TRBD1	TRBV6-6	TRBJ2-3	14	CASDPGQLTDTQYF	TGTGCCAGCGACCCGGGACAGCTCACAGATACGCAGTATTTT
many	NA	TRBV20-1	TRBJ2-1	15	CSARAVAGLYNEQFF	TGCAGTGCTAGAGCGGTTGCAGGTTTATACAATGAGCAGTTCTTC